The T cell receptor (beta chain) under discussion was sequenced for a study of T cells after yellow fever vaccination. Study findings and constraints: Most clones from primary vaccination were detected again post-booster (almost 98% CD4, around 90% CD8).

A single record per CDR3 protein comes from TCRdb applying MiXCR to the 5' RACE reads. This sample carries hundreds of thousands of distinct CDR3 sequences, 9% to 15% of them seen once, and the ten largest clones take about 15%. V was trimmed by 5 bases and J by 6 bases, leaving 18 bases between them. The CDR3 covers 15 residues. This clonotype was recorded at least ten times. Its antigen remains unidentified. This clonotype was obtained from a young man who received the YFV17D yellow fever vaccine. The chain combines TRBV12-3 or TRBV12-4 with TRBJ2-3; perhaps TRBD2 as D (5 bases). The sample here was PBMCs, taken on the day of the yellow fever booster vaccination. CDR3 region: CASSPQVSVGDTQYF. CDR3 nucleotides: TGTGCCAGCAGTCCCCAGGTTAGCGTCGGGGATACGCAGTATTTT.